This passage covers 3 T cell receptor beta chains from one sample sequenced in a study of T cell changes during pregnancy in multiple sclerosis. The method was immunoSEQ multiplex PCR; TCRdb's version includes in-frame clones alone and lacks a portion of them. The repertoire holds fewer than 85,000 clones, with about 95% as singletons. This material consisted of peripheral blood, taken in the second trimester of pregnancy. Receptors originate from a female donor with multiple sclerosis, enrolled in a pregnancy study.

The V gene is TRBV7-9, the J gene TRBJ2-7, with TRBD2 identical over 13 bases. J gave up 9 bases and V 1 base, and 12 bases lay outside the gene matches. This CDR3 contains 17 residues. Per germline, CDR1 SEHNR and CDR2 FQNEAQ (reference sequence). The DNA for the CDR3 is TGTGCCAGCAGCTTAGGGATGGGGACTAGCGGGAATGAGGGGCAGTACTTC. Residues: CASSLGMGTSGNEGQYF.

This clone was picked up one time. V and J are TRBV7-9 and TRBJ2-1; 8 nucleotides agree with TRBD2. The CDR3 totals 16 residues. CDR1 is SEHNR and CDR2 is FQNEAQ in the germline V gene (reference sequence). Unmatched junction bases numbered 6, after V lost 5 bases and J lost 0 bases. This chain's CDR3 is CASSPSGGSSYNEQFF. CDR3 bases: TGTGCCAGCAGCCCCAGCGGGGGAAGCTCCTACAATGAGCAGTTCTTC.

The V and J genes are TRBV10-3 and TRBJ2-2, with D maybe TRBD2 (6 bases). The V and J ends lost 2 bases and 3 bases respectively, with 10 bases between them. Germline-derived CDR1 and CDR2 are ENHRY and SYGVKD. This CDR3 contains 15 residues. CDR3: CAISETGTDTGELFF. The CDR3 DNA sequence: TGTGCCATCAGTGAGACGGGGACTGACACCGGGGAGCTGTTTTTT.